This section outlines one T cell receptor (beta chain) sequence together with its context. Its antigen is as yet unknown. The sample is drawn from a study of T cells in localized non-small cell lung cancer. The CDR3 sequence is 15 residues long. CDR1 and CDR2 from the germline V gene are SGHRS and YFSETQ. Trimming left V 5 bases short and J 10 bases short, with 24 bases between. Sequencing was performed with immunoSEQ multiplex PCR; in TCRdb, only in-frame clones are kept and a portion is missing. Among over 50,000 clones listed, 85% to 90% were seen once. Whole-study results and caveats: Sequencing was limited to one tumor region, leaving the possibility of heterogeneity open.

This TCR was recovered from a woman between 40 and 69 years old with stage I lung adenocarcinoma. The sample in question was peripheral blood, obtained before any cancer treatment. The chain employs TRBV5-1 and TRBJ1-1; D gene unclear. DNA of the CDR3: TGCGCCAGCAGTCCGGGTTTTTGGGGTCTCTTGGGAGCTTTCTTT. Residues: CASSPGFWGLLGAFF.